The 21 T cell receptor beta chains listed next were all sequenced from one sample in a study of T-cell reconstitution after alpha-beta-depleted transplantation in children. Unique molecular identifiers were incorporated during preparation of the TCRbeta library. Each CDR3 protein is one row after TCRdb ran MiXCR on the PCR reads. The table records approximately 490,000 distinct CDR3 sequences, approximately 12% of them present only once. The sequencing here drew on PBMCs from the stem cell graft donor, taken from the stem cell graft. These TCRs come from a human donor who donated a stem cell graft to a child with combined immunodeficiency.

Ten or more counts support this clonotype. The chain has TRBV10-3 and TRBJ1-1; D is possibly TRBD1 (5 bases). CDR1 is ENHRY and CDR2 is SYGVKD in the germline V gene. The CDR3 loop spans 15 amino acids. V dropped 6 bases and J dropped 5 bases, with 19 bases sitting between them. CDR3 sequence: CAISEIPVAGTEAFF. The CDR3 DNA is TGTGCCATCAGCGAGATCCCGGTGGCAGGGACTGAAGCTTTCTTT.

This clonotype came up a few times. The chain carries TRBV29-1 and TRBJ2-1; a possible D gene is TRBD1 (5 bases). The CDR3 totals 14 residues. Trimming removed 7 bases at V and 5 bases at J, with 18 bases between. In germline, CDR1 is SQVTM, CDR2 ANQGSEA. CDR3 nucleotide sequence: TGCAGCGCCAGGGCCTTTCCTGAGAACAATGAGCAGTTCTTC. Its translation is CSARAFPENNEQFF.

The rearrangement joins TRBV29-1 to TRBJ2-7; D is possibly TRBD1 (5 bases). V was trimmed by 5 bases and J by 6 bases, leaving 17 bases between them. Germline loops: CDR1 SQVTM, CDR2 ANQGSEA. This CDR3 is 13 amino acids long. CDR3: CSVLSSQGGEQYF. CDR3 coding DNA: TGCAGCGTTTTGTCGAGTCAGGGCGGCGAGCAGTACTTC.

This clonotype was detected a few times. J is TRBJ1-5 and V is TRBV15, with a weak D call TRBD1 (6 bases). Germline V gene sequence: CDR1 LNHNV, CDR2 YYDKDF (reference sequence). The length of the CDR3 is 16 residues. Trimming took off 0 bases at V and 7 bases at J, with 16 bases between the two ends. The CDR3 region is CATSRDLRTARQPQHF. As DNA, the CDR3 is TGTGCCACCAGCAGAGATCTCAGGACAGCACGCCAGCCCCAGCATTTT.

This clonotype turned up a few times. V usage is TRBV10-3 and J usage is TRBJ2-7; D possibly matches TRBD1 or TRBD2 (5 bases each). There are 13 residues in the CDR3. With 4 bases removed from V and 5 bases from J, the gap between germline ends came to 12 bases. Germline V gene data show CDR1 as ENHRY and CDR2 as SYGVKD. CDR3: CAISARGVDEQYF. The CDR3 DNA reads TGTGCCATCAGTGCAAGGGGAGTGGACGAGCAGTACTTC.

This clonotype was seen a handful of times. This chain uses TRBV29-1 with TRBJ2-3; a possible D gene is TRBD1 (6 bases). The CDR3 is made up of 17 amino acids. The V end was cut by 7 bases, the J end by 3 bases, with 26 bases between. Germline lookup yields CDR1 SQVTM and CDR2 ANQGSEA. CDR3 in amino acids: CSGRIQGRLVGTDTQYF. The CDR3 DNA reads TGCAGCGGGAGGATACAGGGAAGGCTAGTAGGGACAGATACGCAGTATTTT.

This clonotype was found many times. The chain employs TRBV12-3 or TRBV12-4 and TRBJ2-5; TRBD2 matches 14 bases. This CDR3 comprises 19 residues. J gave up 1 base and V 2 bases, and 9 bases lay outside the gene matches. This CDR3 is CASSLRGLAGVQSQETQYF. Here the CDR3 DNA reads TGTGCCAGCAGTTTAAGGGGACTAGCGGGAGTCCAGTCCCAAGAGACCCAGTACTTC.

This clonotype was found a few times. V is TRBV4-3 and J is TRBJ2-2, with D hard to call. The V and J ends lost 6 bases and 6 bases respectively, with 17 bases between them. This CDR3 has 15 residues. Germline CDR1 LGHNA, CDR2 YSLEER. CDR3 sequence reads: CASRQRVIEAGELFF. The DNA of the CDR3 is TGCGCCAGCAGGCAAAGGGTAATTGAGGCCGGGGAGCTGTTTTTT.

This clonotype has a count of ten or more. The chain has TRBV20-1 and TRBJ2-1, with 7 nucleotides matching TRBD2. Germline trimming cut 3 bases from V and 6 bases from J; bases unmatched to any gene: 11. The CDR3 length is 15 residues. Germline CDR1 reads DFQATT; CDR2 reads SNEGSKA (reference sequence). The CDR3: CSASSASGNPNEQFF. In nucleotides, the CDR3 is TGCAGTGCTAGTTCAGCTAGCGGCAACCCCAATGAGCAGTTCTTC.

The table lists this clonotype with a few counts. The rearrangement links TRBV13 to TRBJ2-5; the D call may be TRBD1 or TRBD2 (5 bases each). This CDR3 is built from 16 residues. V was clipped by 1 base and J by 4 bases, with 16 bases between them. Per the germline V gene, CDR1 is PRHDT and CDR2 is FYEKMQ (reference sequence). This chain's CDR3 is CASSLAGPTRGETQYF. CDR3 DNA: TGTGCCAGCAGCTTAGCGGGCCCTACTAGGGGAGAGACCCAGTACTTC.

This clonotype was seen repeatedly, ten times or more. The V call is TRBV20-1, the J call TRBJ2-6; the match to TRBD2 covers 8 bases. Germline-derived CDR1 and CDR2 are DFQATT and SNEGSKA (reference sequence). This CDR3 is 18 amino acids long. V was pared by 0 bases and J by 0 bases, with 7 bases of the junction left unmatched. The CDR3 sequence: CSARDRSGSGSGANVLTF. The CDR3 DNA follows: TGCAGTGCTAGAGATCGAAGCGGGAGCGGCTCTGGGGCCAACGTCCTGACTTTC.

This clonotype came up a few times. The rearrangement joins TRBV11-2 to TRBJ1-1; tentatively, D is TRBD1 (5 bases). There are 16 residues in the CDR3. Germline V gene sequence: CDR1 SGHAT, CDR2 FQNNGV. Deletions cut 2 bases from V and 4 bases from J, with 17 bases between. CDR3 DNA sequence: TGTGCCAGCAGCTTACGGGCCTCAGGGCAGGGCACTGAAGCTTTCTTT. It encodes CASSLRASGQGTEAFF.

The gene calls are TRBV4-1 and TRBJ1-1; TRBD1 is a possible D gene (5 bases). CDR3 length equals 14 residues. V gave up 0 bases and J gave up 7 bases, with 12 bases separating them. Germline values: CDR1 MGHRA, CDR2 YSYEKL. The CDR3 DNA reads TGCGCCAGCAGCCAAGAGGGGGGGAGGGGTGAAGCTTTCTTT. Translating it yields CASSQEGGRGEAFF.

This clonotype has ten or more counts. The V and J genes are TRBV7-9 and TRBJ2-5; D is ambiguous. The CDR3 consists of 13 residues. CDR1 and CDR2 (germline): SEHNR, FQNEAQ (reference sequence). V gave up 3 bases and J gave up 5 bases, with 10 bases separating them. The CDR3 DNA reads as TGTGCCAGCAGCTTTTTGGGATCCGAGACCCAGTACTTC. This translates into CASSFLGSETQYF.

The gene calls are TRBV5-1 and TRBJ1-1, with TRBD1 matching over 7 bases. Germline-derived CDR1 and CDR2 are SGHRS and YFSETQ. With 4 bases clipped from V and 2 bases from J, the junction kept 8 bases outside the gene matches. This CDR3 has 15 residues. The CDR3 DNA follows: TGCGCCAGCAGCCTTACGACAGGGAGAAACACTGAAGCTTTCTTT. Protein: CASSLTTGRNTEAFF.

This chain joins TRBV7-2 and TRBJ2-1; tentative D call: TRBD1 (6 bases). The CDR3 contains 15 residues. CDR1 and CDR2 (germline): SGHTA, FQGNSA. Trimming removed 3 bases at V and 3 bases at J, with 12 bases between. The CDR3 region has the DNA TGTGCCAGCAGCTTTACGGGACATCTCTACAATGAGCAGTTCTTC. Translation gives CASSFTGHLYNEQFF.

This clonotype came up a few times. The chain is built from TRBV20-1 and TRBJ1-1, with D perhaps TRBD1 (6 bases). This CDR3 has 15 amino acids. Germline V gives CDR1 DFQATT, CDR2 SNEGSKA (reference sequence). V shed 0 bases and J shed 5 bases, with 16 bases lying between them. The chain's CDR3 is CSARDSGRGGTEAFF. CDR3 coding DNA: TGCAGTGCTAGAGATTCGGGCAGGGGAGGTACTGAAGCTTTCTTT.

Only a few counts were recorded for this clonotype. This chain joins TRBV7-9 and TRBJ2-7; 7 bases fit TRBD1. Germline V gene lookup returns CDR1 SEHNR and CDR2 FQNEAQ (reference sequence). Trimming cost V 5 bases and J 2 bases; bases outside gene matches: 9. The CDR3 contains 15 residues. CDR3 sequence reads: CASSMLRDSTYEQYF. The CDR3 DNA reads TGTGCCAGCAGCATGCTCCGGGACAGTACCTACGAGCAGTACTTC.

This clonotype has a handful of counts. This chain connects TRBV5-1 to TRBJ2-1; 7 positions agree with TRBD2. CDR1 SGHRS and CDR2 YFSETQ come from the germline V gene. The CDR3 is 18 residues long. The J segment lost 0 bases and the V segment lost 4 bases, leaving 13 bases of the junction unmatched. CDR3 region: CASSPNNGGTLSYNEQFF. CDR3 nucleotides: TGCGCCAGCAGCCCGAATAACGGGGGGACCCTCTCCTACAATGAGCAGTTCTTC.

V and J are TRBV11-1 and TRBJ2-3; D uncertain. In germline, CDR1 is SGHAT, CDR2 FQDESV (reference sequence). The length of the CDR3 is 18 residues. V was pared by 2 bases and J by 1 base, with 19 bases between. CDR3 amino acids: CASSLLDGRYLRTDTQYF. The CDR3 bases are TGTGCCAGCAGCTTACTGGACGGCCGCTATCTACGCACAGATACGCAGTATTTT. The full variable domain, with the rest looked up from reference TRBV11-1 and TRBJ2-3, is EAEVAQSPRYKITEKSQAVAFWCDPISGHATLYWYRQILGQGPELLVQFQDESVVDDSQLPKDRFSAERLKGVDSTLKIQPAELGDSAMYLCASSLLDGRYLRTDTQYFGPGTRLTVL.

This rearrangement joins TRBV12-3 or TRBV12-4 to TRBJ2-1; 12 bases map to TRBD2. The CDR3 runs 19 residues. The junction had 12 bases not matched to a gene; V was cut back by 1 base and J by 5 bases. The CDR3 region is CASSLVGTSGFPVHNEQFF. For the CDR3, the DNA is TGTGCCAGCAGTTTAGTCGGGACTAGCGGGTTCCCCGTTCACAATGAGCAGTTCTTC.